This T cell receptor beta chain appears in the sequencing data of a study of cytomegalovirus exposure and HLA in healthy donors (dated by TCRdb to about 2017). The study in broad terms: According to an earlier analysis of 587 of the donors, 150 million to 200 million T cells yielded 117 million unique TCR beta sequences and more than 250 Gb of sequence data. Approximately 310 gigabases of sequencing data and around 80 million unique TCR sequences made up an early release that covered fewer than 650 HLA-typed donors. Of the approximately 400 genotyped donors, approximately 82% fell in the genetic ancestry cluster associated with self-reported Caucasian donors. The study aimed to test whether signatures of past pathogen exposure could be identified by cataloging public T cell receptors. The T cell repertoires of 670 or so subjects were profiled by immunosequencing and related to cytomegalovirus serostatus. Along with the roughly 670-subject first cohort, a separate validation cohort of roughly 110 different subjects was used. The study combined high-throughput TCR immunosequencing, statistical association of individual TCRs with disease status, and machine learning to predict cytomegalovirus infection status. To study patterns of TCR occurrence, a later analysis re-analyzed previously published TCR beta repertoires from around 670 donors and added high-resolution HLA genotyping. The later analysis used no new phenotypic data to find candidate immune exposures, relying instead on TCR beta sequences and their occurrence across donors. In an earlier analysis of roughly 600 of the donors, high-throughput TCR beta sequencing was used to judge whether each TCR beta V gene segment behaved as functional or pseudogenic. Alongside the repertoire data, information on donor age, sex, ethnicity and CMV serostatus was compiled. A later genetic analysis used genome-wide SNP genotypes for about three fifths of the roughly 700 donors, treating that subset as a discovery cohort. Every discovery cohort repertoire had been produced on one sequencing platform. Class I and class II HLA loci were covered by the typing at four-digit resolution. Typing coverage varied by locus: roughly 629-630 donors for A, B, C, DRB1 and DQB1; 500 to 550 for DQA1; more than 600 for DPA1; around 490 for DPB1. Roughly 5 DR-DQ haplotypes were handled as single units for association and clustering, since linkage in the cohort was strong. Across 300 to 400 genotyped donors of the cohort, an average of approximately 220,000 unique TCR beta nucleotide sequences per donor were sequenced, and approximately 17% of those sequences were non-productive. General conclusions and limits of the study: An earlier analysis of roughly 570 of the donors showed that most TCR beta V segments appeared in productive rearrangements either about 87% or about 30% of the time, which broadly matched IMGT annotations. Specific HLA alleles were associated with some 15,000 TCR beta sequences at a false discovery rate of 0.05 in a later analysis. In a later genetic analysis, a missense DCLRE1C variant was associated with V-gene and J-gene trimming of TCR beta chains, and the association was replicated in an independent cohort. Some IMGT-functional V segments, including TRBV6-2 and TRBV6-3, could not be told apart with the 87-base-pair reads, so those segments were excluded. A later analysis found that TCR association rates varied across HLA loci, with DRB1 alleles showing the most associated TCRs and HLA-C alleles the fewest. When HLA alleles, especially DR and DQ, strongly co-occurred, TCR associations were difficult to assign to individual alleles. A total of 150 to 200 TCR beta chains were listed by the study as associated with cytomegalovirus. A later analysis found that HLA-associated TCR beta chains were more clonally expanded and had lower generation probabilities than equally common non-associated chains. The earlier analysis of about 600 of the donors excluded some 15 rarely observed V segments, including chromosome 9 orphons, because counts were too low. A cluster of highly shared sequence variants was judged likely to be a technical artifact of the sequencing pipeline. According to the authors, the approach could potentially be generalized to other disease states and immunological phenotypes. Immune exposure information for the cohort was limited to CMV serostatus. Across donors, most TCR sequences were observed very rarely, whereas some public TCRs were present in many individuals. A later analysis reported that several top co-occurrence clusters appeared linked to parvovirus B19, influenza, CMV and Epstein-Barr virus. Because HLA typing was missing for some donors at each locus, association tests included only the typed subset. Presence/absence analyses assumed roughly uniform sequencing depth across donors, an assumption that may not hold. Correlated functional status among segregating V segments might be attributable to linkage disequilibrium, but an unknown experimental factor could not be ruled out. The classifier was reported to diagnose cytomegalovirus status with high specificity and sensitivity in both the original and validation cohorts. A further reported finding was that TCR beta sequences accurately predicted the HLA-A and HLA-B alleles for most subjects in the first cohort. A later analysis found that most CMV-associated TCR beta chains appeared HLA-restricted, with HLA associations seemingly driven largely by CMV exposure. Only TCR beta chains were sequenced in this cohort, and the absence of alpha or paired-chain data limited detectable features. Compared with the roughly 710-donor mean, donors in an Asian-associated ancestry cluster had fewer N-insertions in productive TCRs, according to a later genetic analysis. A few of the identified cytomegalovirus-associated TCR beta chains were confirmed in vitro to be specific for cytomegalovirus antigens.

Preparation of the library involved the immunoSEQ multiplex PCR assay. The multiplex PCR relied on a mix of 60 forward primers for TCR Vbeta segments and 13 reverse primers for TCR Jbeta segments. The CDR3 region of rearranged TCR beta genes was amplified from genomic DNA with a multiplex PCR assay. Amplified TCR beta libraries were sequenced as 87-base-pair reads on the Illumina HiSeq System. Per the original workflow: In a later analysis, tens of millions of unique TCR beta chains were counted across the roughly 610 repertoires, and roughly 10 million of these chains were shared by at least two donors. A nearest-neighbor algorithm error-corrected the raw reads and collapsed the reads into unique sequences, merging closely related sequences to remove PCR and sequencing errors. CDR3 sequences were aligned to IMGT reference sequences to assign V, D and J gene segments. For a sequence to be retained, a match of at least six nucleotides to both a V gene segment and a J gene segment was required. Rearrangements were called productive when the CDR3 lacked stop codons and stayed in frame with V and J; all others were non-productive. CDR3 was defined by IMGT convention, running from the second conserved V-encoded cysteine to the conserved J-encoded phenylalanine. The earlier analysis of about 640 of the donors excluded any sequence lacking an unambiguous match to a single V gene segment. In an earlier analysis of 587 of the donors, a V segment was called functional when productive rearrangements were above 56.7%, and segregating when the standard deviation between donors exceeded 5%. A statistical classification framework was built for diagnosing cytomegalovirus status from the catalog of TCR beta chain sequences. In a later analysis, V and J genes were assigned by comparing TCR nucleotide sequences against IMGT/GENE-DB human TR gene sequences. The TCRdist pipeline was used in a later analysis to assign CDR3 sequences and most-parsimonious VDJ recombination scenarios. In a later analysis, each TCR beta chain was defined by its CDR3 amino acid sequence together with its V-gene family, and reads without a unique V-gene family were excluded. A later analysis removed several hundred highly shared, low-generation-probability nucleotide sequences to deal with suspected cross-contamination and a sequencing artifact. A later analysis calculated a clonal expansion index for each public chain from normalized within-repertoire ranks of inferred template counts. In a later analysis, generation probabilities were computed with a VDJ recombination model fitted to out-of-frame rearrangements, and the resulting probabilities were checked against IGoR. In a later analysis, TCR-TCR, TCR-HLA and TCR-CMV co-occurrence was scored with hypergeometric tests, and a repertoire-size bias correction was applied to TCR pairs. A later analysis estimated false discovery rates by permuting HLA or CMV assignments 20 times. In a later analysis, co-occurring TCRs were grouped using DBSCAN, and TCRdist sequence similarity was added for clustering within HLA-allele-positive subsets. Repertoires with fewer than 30,000 or more than 120,000 public chains, plus five repertoires with anomalous nucleotide sharing, were excluded from co-occurrence clustering. TCRdb mirrors the immuneACCESS table, restricted to in-frame sequences. Some clones are absent from its copies; in checked studies, under half trace to an unresolved V gene, and the reason for the others is unknown. V and J calls and clone size follow that table, whereas D and trimming were derived from the DNA. In this sample the table shows 65,000 to 90,000 clones, roughly 78% of which occur a single time. The ten largest make up roughly 12% of the sample.

The CDR3 runs 15 amino acids, cysteine and phenylalanine included. Only the CDR3 DNA stays, 45 bases, in frame from base 1. CDR1 and CDR2 are drawn from the germline V gene: MNHEY, SVGAGI. For this chain, trimming is 0 bases at the V end and 4 bases at the J end, and the number of junction bases without a gene match is 3. In total, 630 or so healthy bone marrow donors made up the cohort. All cohort members were sampled while nominally healthy, although unrecorded immune exposures were likely present. The donor tested CMV seropositive and was one of the 289 seropositive cohort members. A peripheral blood sample was collected from each donor, and TCR beta sequencing was performed on peripheral blood mononuclear cells. Genomic DNA extraction from the blood cell samples was performed with the Qiagen DNeasy Blood Extraction Kit. This clone was seen a few times. Its recognized antigen is unknown. No much larger clone is present one base from it, and per-base qualities are unavailable.

The sequence is built from TRBV6-5 and TRBJ1-1; TRBD1 agrees with 9 junctional bases. The TCR was taken from a middle-aged woman in good health and CMV-seropositive. Source material: PBMCs. The DNA is as follows: TGTGCCAGCAGTTACTCGGGGACAGGGACCACTGAAGCTTTCTTT. This sequence encodes CASSYSGTGTTEAFF.